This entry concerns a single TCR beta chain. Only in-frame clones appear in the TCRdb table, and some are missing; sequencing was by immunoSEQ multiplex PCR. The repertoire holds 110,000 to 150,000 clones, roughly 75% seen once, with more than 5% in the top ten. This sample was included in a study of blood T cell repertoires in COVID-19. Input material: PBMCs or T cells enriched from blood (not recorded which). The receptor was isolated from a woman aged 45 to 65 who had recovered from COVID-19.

CDR3 loop: CASSLGTYSEGELFF. The CDR3 bases are TGCGCCAGCAGCTTGGGGACTTATAGTGAGGGGGAGCTGTTTTTT. J is TRBJ2-2 and V is TRBV5-1; TRBD2 is a possible D gene (5 bases). The V end was cut by 0 bases, the J end by 8 bases, with 14 bases between. Looked up from germline, CDR1 is SGHRS and CDR2 is YFSETQ. The CDR3 length is 15 residues.